One sample yielded the 7 T cell receptor beta chains listed below, sequenced in a study of T cell responses to AZD1222 COVID-19 vaccine. This table comes from immunoSEQ multiplex PCR, and its TCRdb copy is limited to in-frame clones, with some not included. The data hold 80,000 to 100,000 clones, with 85% to 90% observed a single time. The sequencing here drew on peripheral blood, taken 28 days after the second AZD1222 dose. These receptors came from an adult who received the AZD1222 COVID-19 vaccine.

V is TRBV10-1 and J is TRBJ1-1; D may be TRBD1 (6 bases). Trimming pared 0 bases from V and 10 bases from J, leaving 9 bases between. The CDR3 is made up of 12 amino acids. From germline, CDR1 is WNHNN and CDR2 SYGVQD (reference sequence). The CDR3 DNA is TGCGCCAGCAGTGAGTCCTCCAGGGGAGCTTTCTTT. Translated: CASSESSRGAFF.

V usage is TRBV27 and J usage is TRBJ1-1, with a possible D match to TRBD1 (6 bases). Between the trimmed V and J ends, which lost 0 bases and 6 bases, there was a span of 17 bases. Germline V gene sequence: CDR1 MNHEY, CDR2 SMNVEV (reference sequence). The CDR3 extends over 16 amino acids. CDR3 amino acids: CASSLSGAYRVSEAFF. DNA of the CDR3: TGTGCCAGCAGTTTATCGGGGGCCTACAGGGTCTCTGAAGCTTTCTTT.

The chain uses TRBV7-9 and TRBJ1-1; no firm D call. There are 13 residues in the CDR3. Per the germline V gene, CDR1 is SEHNR and CDR2 is FQNEAQ (reference sequence). Trimming pared 0 bases from V and 4 bases from J, leaving 6 bases between. This CDR3 reads CASSLALFTEAFF. The CDR3 nucleotides are TGTGCCAGCAGCTTAGCATTATTCACTGAAGCTTTCTTT.

CDR3 nucleotide sequence: TGTGCCAGCTCGCCTCAGGGGCCGCATACTGAAGCTTTCTTT. Its protein product is CASSPQGPHTEAFF. This chain connects TRBV18 to TRBJ1-1; a possible D gene is TRBD1 (6 bases). The CDR3 is made up of 14 amino acids. CDR1 and CDR2 from the germline V gene are KGHSH and LQKENI. V lost 6 bases, J lost 5 bases, and 16 bases lay in between.

The chain carries TRBV9 and TRBJ2-7; D tentatively reads TRBD1 or TRBD2 (6 bases each). CDR3 length equals 15 residues. The V gene lost 0 bases and the J gene lost 0 bases, with 10 bases spanning the gap. The germline V gene encodes CDR1 SGDLS and CDR2 YYNGEE. The CDR3 spells CASSVGGASSYEQYF. CDR3 coding DNA: TGTGCCAGCAGCGTAGGGGGGGCCAGCTCCTACGAGCAGTACTTC.

The chain uses TRBV19 and TRBJ1-2; TRBD1 might be the D (6 bases). Trimming removed 5 bases from V and 4 bases from J, with 11 bases in between. The CDR3 has 13 residues. The V gene's germline CDR1 is LNHDA and CDR2 SQIVND (reference sequence). This CDR3 reads CASSQGLAYGYTF. In DNA form, the CDR3 reads TGTGCCAGTAGTCAGGGGCTGGCCTATGGCTACACCTTC.

This rearrangement joins TRBV4-1 to TRBJ2-2, with 8 bases lining up with TRBD1. V dropped 6 bases and J dropped 5; count of bases not matched to a gene: 5. This CDR3 region has 14 residues. Germline-derived CDR1 and CDR2 are MGHRA and YSYEKL. The CDR3 sequence: CASRQGVVTGELFF. CDR3 coding DNA: TGCGCCAGCAGACAGGGGGTAGTAACCGGGGAGCTGTTTTTT.